Reported below is one T cell receptor (beta chain). The entry originates in a study of blood T cell repertoires in COVID-19. TCRdb's copy holds only in-frame clones and misses some; the assay was immunoSEQ multiplex PCR. This table has roughly 280,000 clones, about 88% appearing once. Looked up from germline, CDR1 is SGHDT and CDR2 is YYEEEE. The length of the CDR3 is 14 residues. The germline V and J ends were trimmed by 2 bases and 0 bases, with 6 bases remaining between them. Recruitment covered 25 or so US areas and drew participants whose ages spanned roughly 18 to 100 years. Cohort 3 recovery required two negative PCRs, clearance, or symptom resolution.

This clonotype was obtained from a woman aged 45-60 years who had recovered from COVID-19. The chain has TRBV5-6 and TRBJ2-4; no reliable D call. The sequenced sample consisted of PBMCs or T cells enriched from blood (not recorded which). The chain's CDR3 is CASSFSLAKNIQYF. As DNA, the CDR3 is TGTGCCAGCAGCTTCTCACTAGCCAAAAACATTCAGTACTTC.